The rows below give T cell receptor beta chains drawn from one sample of a study of T-cell reconstitution after alpha-beta-depleted transplantation in children. TCRdb re-called the PCR reads with MiXCR, one entry per CDR3 protein. The sample shows approximately 420,000 distinct CDR3 sequences, approximately 11% of them seen only once. This material consisted of PBMCs from the stem cell graft donor, taken from the stem cell graft. The receptors were gathered from a human donor who donated a stem cell graft to a child with acute myeloid leukemia. Both conserved end residues are trimmed from each CDR3. The listing skips clone size in some rows; elsewhere it reads once, few, many or a size class.

many	TRBV10-3	TRBJ2-7	AITAGGHEQY
NA	TRBV21-1	TRBJ2-1	ASSNPGQGEQF
NA	TRBV20-1	TRBJ2-7	SAVRTSGSYEQY
NA	TRBV7-2	TRBJ2-7	ASSLALAGLEQY
NA	TRBV29-1	TRBJ2-5	SVISETQY
NA	TRBV15	TRBJ2-4	ATSTGQGTNIQY
few	TRBV9	TRBJ2-1	ASSATPPGEQF
many	TRBV29-1	TRBJ2-4	SVGQENIQY
NA	TRBV6-5	TRBJ2-5	ASSSPGLALTQY
many	TRBV7-2	TRBJ2-5	ASSFQGAETQY
NA	TRBV6-2/TRBV6-3	TRBJ1-1	ASRPGQMNTEAF
few	TRBV30	TRBJ1-5	AWSGGVNQPQH
many	TRBV10-3	TRBJ2-3	AISVGTTDTQY
NA	TRBV5-6	TRBJ1-6	ASSLGTVGSPLH
many	TRBV7-6	TRBJ2-2	ASSSRGTNTGELF
NA	TRBV29-1	TRBJ2-5	SADGTRETQY
NA	TRBV5-5	TRBJ2-7	ASSLTSGAWGTYEQY
many	TRBV12-3/TRBV12-4	TRBJ2-5	ASSWTVQETQY
NA	TRBV10-2	TRBJ1-1	ASSGGLGGYTEAF
NA	TRBV20-1	TRBJ2-1	CASLAGGSNEQF
NA	TRBV15	TRBJ2-7	ATSDYGILSYEQY
few	TRBV7-8	TRBJ2-7	ALATDWTDEQY
NA	TRBV5-6	TRBJ2-2	ASSLPRTGTGELF
NA	TRBV3-1	TRBJ2-1	ASSPKTGSYNEQF
NA	TRBV20-1	TRBJ2-3	SASQIPSGISYTQY
many	TRBV10-3	TRBJ2-7	AISEPGLAGDYEQY
many	TRBV20-1	TRBJ1-5	SARLSGFNQPQH
NA	TRBV20-1	TRBJ1-2	SAPGQGRIRGYT
NA	TRBV12-3/TRBV12-4	TRBJ2-3	ASSTDLRGTADTQY
NA	TRBV5-1	TRBJ1-1	ASRRQRNTEAF
many	TRBV12-3/TRBV12-4	TRBJ2-2	ASSPSWTGVNTGELF
few	TRBV20-1	TRBJ2-7	SASRPNVWDRGYEQY
few	TRBV12-3/TRBV12-4	TRBJ2-3	ASSRGFRDTQY
many	TRBV20-1	TRBJ2-1	SAAPTSANEQF
few	TRBV5-6	TRBJ2-1	ASSWGLAGGDEQF
many	TRBV5-1	TRBJ2-2	ASSLVVNTGELF
NA	TRBV6-1	TRBJ2-7	ASRREGQYEQY
NA	TRBV5-1	TRBJ2-3	ASSFGLAGDGGTDTQY
many	TRBV18	TRBJ1-5	ASSPDQNQPQH
NA	TRBV20-1	TRBJ2-3	SGGAGLTDTQY
few	TRBV11-3	TRBJ2-3	ASSLGMRDTQY
NA	TRBV5-1	TRBJ2-6	ASSLAGLGANVLT
NA	TRBV10-3	TRBJ2-7	ATRDSSYEQY
NA	TRBV11-2	TRBJ2-6	ASSKTGTGGTGANVLT
many	TRBV5-1	TRBJ2-2	ASSPRGYTGELF
few	TRBV3-1	TRBJ2-1	ASSQPLLGTEGYYNEQF
few	TRBV2	TRBJ2-1	ASVDVRMSSYNEQF